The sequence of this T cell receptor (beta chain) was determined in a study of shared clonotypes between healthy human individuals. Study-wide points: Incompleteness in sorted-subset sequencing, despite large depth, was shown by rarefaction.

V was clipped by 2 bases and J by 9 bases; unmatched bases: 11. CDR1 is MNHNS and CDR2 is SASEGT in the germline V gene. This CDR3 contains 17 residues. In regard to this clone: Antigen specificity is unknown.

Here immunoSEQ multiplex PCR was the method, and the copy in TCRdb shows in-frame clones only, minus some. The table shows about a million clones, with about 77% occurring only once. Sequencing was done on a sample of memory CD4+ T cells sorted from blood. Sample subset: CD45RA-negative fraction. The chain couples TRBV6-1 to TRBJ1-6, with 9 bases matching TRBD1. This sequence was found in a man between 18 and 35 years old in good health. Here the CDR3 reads CASSEFRGQGKSSPLHF. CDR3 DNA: TGTGCCAGCAGTGAATTCAGGGGACAGGGCAAAAGTTCACCCCTCCACTTT.